What follows describes a single T cell receptor (beta chain). The method was immunoSEQ multiplex PCR; TCRdb's version includes in-frame clones alone and lacks a portion of them. Among about 240,000 clones listed, approximately 85% were seen once. This specimen comes from a study of blood T cell repertoires in COVID-19. Germline trimming cut 4 bases from V and 0 bases from J; bases unmatched to any gene: 9. CDR1 and CDR2 from the germline V gene are LNHDA and SQIVND (reference sequence). The CDR3 sequence is 18 residues long. The rearrangement links TRBV19 to TRBJ2-1; 10 positions agree with TRBD2. Sequences were obtained from peripheral blood. This clonotype was obtained from a man at least 80 years old with acute or convalescent COVID-19. The CDR3 protein is CASSTSPSGRASYNEQFF. The CDR3 nucleotides are TGTGCCAGTAGTACCTCCCCCAGCGGGAGGGCCTCCTACAATGAGCAGTTCTTC.